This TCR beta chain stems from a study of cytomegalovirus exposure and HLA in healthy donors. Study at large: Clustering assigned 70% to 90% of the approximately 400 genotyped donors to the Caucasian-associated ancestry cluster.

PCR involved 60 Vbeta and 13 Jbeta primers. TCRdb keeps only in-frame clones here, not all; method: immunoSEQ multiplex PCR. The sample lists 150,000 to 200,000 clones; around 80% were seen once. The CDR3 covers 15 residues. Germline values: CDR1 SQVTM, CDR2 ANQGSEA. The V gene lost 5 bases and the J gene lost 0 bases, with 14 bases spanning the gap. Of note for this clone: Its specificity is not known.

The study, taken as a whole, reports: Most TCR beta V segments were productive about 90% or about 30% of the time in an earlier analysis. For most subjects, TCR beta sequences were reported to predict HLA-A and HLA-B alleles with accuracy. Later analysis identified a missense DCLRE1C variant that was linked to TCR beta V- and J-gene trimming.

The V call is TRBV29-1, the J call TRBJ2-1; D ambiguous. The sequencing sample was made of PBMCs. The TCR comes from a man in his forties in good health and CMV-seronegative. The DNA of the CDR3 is TGCAGCGTTATACGGGTACATAGCTCCTACAATGAGCAGTTCTTC. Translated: CSVIRVHSSYNEQFF.